Below, 28 T cell receptor beta chains from the same sample are listed, as sequenced in a study of T cells in Graves' hyperthyroidism and ophthalmopathy. From RNA transcripts, TCR beta CDR3 regions were amplified. First-round RT-PCR targeting the TCR CDR3 was performed with the HTBI primer set. Via MiXCR, TCRdb re-called the multiplex PCR reads, giving one row per CDR3 protein. The sample lists a few hundred thousand distinct CDR3 sequences, approximately 14% occurring once. Material for sequencing was blood. The receptors were sampled from a woman aged 30 to 39 with Graves' hyperthyroidism.

This chain connects TRBV27 to TRBJ2-7; either TRBD1 or TRBD2 may supply D (5 bases each). Deletions cut 3 bases from V and 6 bases from J, with 15 bases between. The germline CDR1 and CDR2 sequences are MNHEY and SMNVEV (reference sequence). CDR3 length equals 14 residues. Written as DNA, the CDR3 is TGTGCCAGCAGTTTGGGGGTAAGCACAGGCGAGCAGTACTTC. Its translation: CASSLGVSTGEQYF.

In its sample, this clonotype was seen many times. V usage is TRBV12-3 or TRBV12-4 and J usage is TRBJ1-3; D might be TRBD1 (6 bases). The V and J ends lost 4 bases and 8 bases respectively, with 21 bases between them. This CDR3 has 16 amino acids. The CDR3 loop is CASSYTRQVRGDTIYF. In nucleotides, the CDR3 is TGTGCCAGCAGTTATACCCGACAGGTCCGGGGGGACACCATATATTTT.

This clonotype was found a few times. This chain connects TRBV20-1 to TRBJ2-7; 9 bases line up with TRBD1. CDR1 DFQATT and CDR2 SNEGSKA come from the germline V gene (reference sequence). There are 15 residues in the CDR3. V dropped 0 bases and J dropped 5; count of bases not matched to a gene: 8. Here the CDR3 DNA reads TGCAGTGCTAGAGATTGGGTGGACAGGGGCCACGAGCAGTACTTC. Translation: CSARDWVDRGHEQYF.

This clonotype was counted at least ten times. The rearrangement links TRBV12-3 or TRBV12-4 to TRBJ2-6; TRBD1 agrees at 11 bases. V shed 6 bases and J 0 bases; nucleotides not matched to a gene: 4. The CDR3 has 17 amino acids. The CDR3 spells CASRSGQGASGANVLTF. CDR3 coding DNA: TGTGCCAGCAGGTCCGGACAGGGGGCCTCTGGGGCCAACGTCCTGACTTTC.

The chain uses TRBV6-1 and TRBJ1-5, with D unclear. Germline V gene lookup returns CDR1 MNHNS and CDR2 SASEGT. The V end lost 6 bases, the J end lost 4 bases, and 10 bases lay between the germline ends. This CDR3 has 13 amino acids. DNA of the CDR3: TGTGCCAGCAGGGCGGACCCTAATCAGCCCCAGCATTTT. It is translated as CASRADPNQPQHF.

Ten or more counts support this clonotype. This rearrangement joins TRBV11-2 to TRBJ2-1, with a weak D call TRBD2 (6 bases). This CDR3 comprises 16 residues. Trimming removed 2 bases at V and 0 bases at J, with 11 bases between. The germline CDR1 and CDR2 sequences are SGHAT and FQNNGV. The DNA of the CDR3 is TGTGCCAGCAGCTTAACTGGGAGGAGCTCCTACAATGAGCAGTTCTTC. Translating gives CASSLTGRSSYNEQFF.

This chain uses TRBV5-8 with TRBJ2-2; 7 bases map to TRBD2. J was trimmed by 2 bases and V by 4 bases; bases with no gene match: 5. This CDR3 spans 15 amino acids. CDR1 is SGHTS and CDR2 is YDEGEE in the germline V gene. This CDR3 reads CASSGAGRNTGELFF. The CDR3 DNA sequence: TGTGCCAGCAGCGGAGCGGGGCGAAACACCGGGGAGCTGTTTTTT.

This clonotype was recorded at least ten times. This chain links TRBV28 with TRBJ2-5; 8 nucleotides agree with TRBD1. From germline, CDR1 is MDHEN and CDR2 SYDVKM. Unmatched junction bases numbered 12, after V lost 2 bases and J lost 4 bases. The CDR3 is 17 amino acids. The CDR3 DNA reads TGTGCCAGCAGTTTAATTGCCCCCTGGACAGGGAGAGAGACCCAGTACTTC. Residues: CASSLIAPWTGRETQYF.

This clonotype was observed a handful of times. The chain recombines TRBV20-1 with TRBJ1-3; D might be TRBD1 (6 bases). Trimming removed 3 bases at V and 1 base at J, with 16 bases between. Germline loops: CDR1 DFQATT, CDR2 SNEGSKA (reference sequence). This CDR3 is built from 16 residues. The CDR3 is CSARVTGFVSGNTIYF. CDR3 bases: TGCAGTGCTAGGGTAACAGGGTTCGTGTCTGGAAACACCATATATTTT.

This chain connects TRBV28 to TRBJ1-2; TRBD1 aligns across 10 bases. CDR1 is MDHEN, CDR2 SYDVKM, per germline. The CDR3 totals 16 residues. The V gene end was trimmed by 2 bases and the J gene end by 3 bases; junction bases not matched to a gene: 6. The CDR3 here is CASSLRQGATYYGYTF. The CDR3 region has the DNA TGTGCCAGCAGTTTAAGACAGGGGGCTACGTACTATGGCTACACCTTC.

This chain uses TRBV3-1 with TRBJ1-2, with 9 bases lining up with TRBD1. V lost 0 bases, J lost 6 bases, and 5 bases stayed unmatched. This CDR3 contains 15 residues. Germline V lookup: CDR1 LGHDT, CDR2 YNNKEL (reference sequence). The CDR3 region is CASSQDSTGGDGYTF. In DNA form, the CDR3 reads TGTGCCAGCAGCCAAGATTCTACAGGGGGCGATGGCTACACCTTC.

The V and J genes are TRBV27 and TRBJ2-1; 7 positions match TRBD2. The CDR3 is 16 amino acids. Germline values: CDR1 MNHEY, CDR2 SMNVEV (reference sequence). V lost 5 bases, J lost 0 bases, and 7 bases stayed unmatched. The chain's CDR3 is CASSGRDYYSYNEQFF. CDR3 DNA: TGTGCCAGCAGTGGACGGGACTACTACTCCTACAATGAGCAGTTCTTC.

This clonotype was observed at least ten times. CDR3 amino acids: CASSPGLTTSTDTQYF. The DNA for the CDR3 is TGTGCCAGCAGCCCAGGTCTGACCACTAGCACAGATACGCAGTATTTT. The chain joins TRBV9 to TRBJ2-3; D is ambiguous. Germline V gene sequence: CDR1 SGDLS, CDR2 YYNGEE. The CDR3 is made up of 16 amino acids. The V end lost 4 bases, the J end lost 0 bases, and 15 bases lay between the germline ends. Variable domain in full (rest from reference TRBV9 and TRBJ2-3): DSGVTQTPKHLITATGQRVTLRCSPRSGDLSVYWYQQSLDQGLQFLIQYYNGEERAKGNILERFSAQQFPDLHSELNLSSLELGDSALYFCASSPGLTTSTDTQYFGPGTRLTVL.

In its sample, this clonotype was seen many times. This CDR3 reads CASSFQGTPDGYTF. CDR3 sequence (DNA): TGTGCCAGCAGCTTTCAAGGGACCCCGGATGGCTACACCTTC. This chain joins TRBV7-9 and TRBJ1-2; a possible D gene is TRBD1 (5 bases). V was shortened by 3 bases and J by 6 bases, with 14 bases between the two germline ends. Germline assignment: CDR1 SEHNR and CDR2 FQNEAQ (reference sequence). The CDR3 runs 14 residues.

The sample holds a few counts of this clonotype. The chain combines TRBV20-1 with TRBJ2-5; TRBD2 agrees at 8 bases. Trimming removed 0 bases from V and 6 bases from J; junction bases left unmatched: 9. The CDR3 is 15 residues long. CDR1 is DFQATT, CDR2 SNEGSKA, per germline (reference sequence). The CDR3, as DNA: TGCAGTGCTAGAGATCCAAGCGGGAGTAGGCAGACCCAGTACTTC. Residues: CSARDPSGSRQTQYF.

This clonotype was recorded at least ten times. V is TRBV12-3 or TRBV12-4 and J is TRBJ1-1, with 7 positions matching TRBD1. J gave up 0 bases and V 7 bases, and 5 bases lay outside the gene matches. The CDR3 is made up of 14 amino acids. The CDR3 coding sequence is TGTGCCAGCACTATGGGACAGTTGAACACTGAAGCTTTCTTT. Protein product: CASTMGQLNTEAFF.

This chain connects TRBV7-9 to TRBJ1-1, with 9 bases that match TRBD1. The CDR3 is 18 amino acids. Trimming removed 2 bases from V and 6 bases from J; junction bases left unmatched: 16. In germline, CDR1 is SEHNR, CDR2 FQNEAQ (reference sequence). This chain's CDR3 is CASSLPLRSTGGPPEAFF. CDR3 DNA: TGTGCCAGCAGCTTACCCCTTCGGTCAACAGGGGGCCCTCCTGAAGCTTTCTTT.

In its sample, this clonotype was seen many times. The chain combines TRBV6-1 with TRBJ1-1; 9 nucleotides agree with TRBD1. The J segment lost 4 bases and the V segment lost 6 bases, leaving 9 bases of the junction unmatched. Germline V gives CDR1 MNHNS, CDR2 SASEGT. There are 15 residues in the CDR3. DNA of the CDR3: TGTGCCAGCAGGGCCCCCGGGACAGGGACCACTGAAGCTTTCTTT. It is translated as CASRAPGTGTTEAFF.

The chain carries TRBV28 and TRBJ1-6; D not resolved. The V gene lost 2 bases and the J gene lost 9 bases, with 5 bases spanning the gap. Germline V gene sequence: CDR1 MDHEN, CDR2 SYDVKM. This CDR3 contains 12 residues. In nucleotides, the CDR3 is TGTGCCAGCAGTTTAAACGGTTCACCCCTCCACTTT. This sequence encodes CASSLNGSPLHF.

With respect to this clonotype: Because it lacks the conserved phenylalanine or tryptophan at the end, this CDR3 is likely a read error. The J gene is TRBJ2-7, the V gene TRBV12-3 or TRBV12-4; D is perhaps TRBD1 (5 bases). The CDR3 is 13 amino acids. V lost 8 bases to trimming and J lost 5 bases, with 16 bases between them. CDR3 region: CASLMAGPHEQYL. DNA of the CDR3: TGTGCCAGCTTGATGGCAGGGCCCCACGAGCAGTACCTC.

The chain carries TRBV5-6 and TRBJ2-4; D gene unclear. CDR3 size: 14 residues. CDR1 and CDR2 (germline): SGHDT, YYEEEE. Trimming cost V 0 bases and J 9 bases, with 13 bases left between them. Here the CDR3 reads CASSLELLSGIQYF. CDR3 coding DNA: TGTGCCAGCAGCTTGGAACTCCTGAGTGGCATTCAGTACTTC.

The chain combines TRBV9 with TRBJ2-7; TRBD2 agrees at 14 bases. This CDR3 contains 15 residues. The V gene end was trimmed by 0 bases and the J gene end by 7 bases; junction bases not matched to a gene: 3. CDR1 and CDR2 from the germline V gene are SGDLS and YYNGEE. In DNA, the CDR3 is TGTGCCAGCAGCGTAGGGACTAGCGGGAGGTCTGAGCAGTACTTC. This gives the protein CASSVGTSGRSEQYF.

This clonotype has at least ten counts. The V gene is TRBV18, the J gene TRBJ2-7; D is undetermined. This CDR3 has 14 residues. Germline CDR1 and CDR2: KGHSH and LQKENI. The V gene lost 1 base and the J gene lost 5 bases, with 12 bases spanning the gap. CDR3 residues: CASSPLVEDDEQYF. CDR3 nucleotide sequence: TGTGCCAGCTCACCACTAGTGGAAGACGACGAGCAGTACTTC.

This clonotype was counted many times. The chain combines TRBV7-3 with TRBJ2-5; TRBD2 is a possible D gene (6 bases). From germline, CDR1 is SGHTA and CDR2 FQGTGA. The CDR3 contains 13 residues. V was shortened by 1 base and J by 9 bases, with 12 bases between the two germline ends. In DNA, the CDR3 is TGTGCCAGCAGCTTAAGTGGGGAGGAGGCCCAGTACTTC. It translates to CASSLSGEEAQYF.

This clonotype was counted ten times or more. CDR3 loop: CASSAGQGNEKLFF. CDR3 nucleotides: TGCGCCAGCAGCGCCGGACAGGGTAATGAAAAACTGTTTTTT. V is TRBV5-1 and J is TRBJ1-4; TRBD1 aligns across 8 bases. The CDR3 length is 14 residues. The trim removed 4 bases at V and 4 bases at J, leaving 3 bases unmatched. CDR1 SGHRS and CDR2 YFSETQ come from the germline V gene.

The chain is built from TRBV7-9 and TRBJ2-7; D unresolved. Trimming took off 5 bases at V and 6 bases at J, with 11 bases between the two ends. The CDR3 is 12 amino acids. Looked up from germline, CDR1 is SEHNR and CDR2 is FQNEAQ (reference sequence). This CDR3 reads CASSRSLSEQYF. CDR3 sequence (DNA): TGTGCCAGCAGCCGGTCCCTTTCCGAGCAGTACTTC.

This clonotype came up many times. This sequence joins TRBV11-2 and TRBJ2-7; perhaps TRBD2 as D (6 bases). The germline CDR1 and CDR2 sequences are SGHAT and FQNNGV. The V end was cut by 2 bases, the J end by 2 bases, with 10 bases between. The CDR3 loop spans 14 amino acids. In DNA form, the CDR3 reads TGTGCCAGCAGCTTACAGGCGGGGACCTACGAGCAGTACTTC. As protein: CASSLQAGTYEQYF. The full variable domain, its missing parts supplied by reference TRBV11-2 and TRBJ2-7, is EAGVAQSPRYKIIEKRQSVAFWCNPISGHATLYWYQQILGQGPKLLIQFQNNGVVDDSQLPKDRFSAERLKGVDSTLKIQPAKLEDSAVYLCASSLQAGTYEQYFGPGTRLTVT.

About this clonotype: Sequence at one end of the junction differs from germline and may be a read error. V gene TRBV6-5 combines with J gene TRBJ2-2; 8 bases align to TRBD2. The CDR3 has 17 residues. Germline loops: CDR1 MNHEY, CDR2 SVGAGI. DNA of the CDR3: TGTGCCAGCAGTCGGAAAACAACGGGAGGGAAGGCCGGGGAGCTGCTTTTT. Its protein product is CASSRKTTGGKAGELLF.